These 21 T cell receptor beta chains were all obtained from the same sample, sequenced in a study of blood T cell repertoires in COVID-19. The assay was immunoSEQ multiplex PCR, and TCRdb's table has in-frame clones only and misses some. Of over 85,000 clones listed, nearly 90% are singletons. The specimen sequenced was peripheral blood. These receptor sequences come from a man in his 70s with acute or convalescent COVID-19.

This clone was detected a few times. This chain uses TRBV5-4 with TRBJ2-7, with D possibly TRBD1 on 6 matching bases. Between the trimmed V and J ends, which lost 0 bases and 5 bases, there was a span of 12 bases. Per the germline V gene, CDR1 is SGHNT and CDR2 is YYREEE (reference sequence). The CDR3 sequence is 14 residues long. DNA for the CDR3: TGTGCCAGCAGCTTGGATTGGGGGCGGGACGAGCAGTACGTC. Translated: CASSLDWGRDEQYV.

This clone showed up just a few times. This chain connects TRBV18 to TRBJ1-6; 12 positions match TRBD1. The CDR3 contains 15 residues. The trim removed 4 bases at V and 10 bases at J, leaving 5 bases unmatched. From germline, CDR1 is KGHSH and CDR2 LQKENI. The CDR3 DNA follows: TGTGCCAGCTCACTCCGGGACAGGGGGCTGTCACCCCTCCACTTT. Protein: CASSLRDRGLSPLHF.

The chain combines TRBV5-5 with TRBJ2-1; D gene ambiguous. The length of the CDR3 is 15 residues. CDR1 is SGHKS and CDR2 is YYEKEE in the germline V gene (reference sequence). V was cut by 2 bases and J by 8 bases, with 17 bases left in between. The chain's CDR3 is CASSFEGAGSDEQFF. Written as DNA, the CDR3 is TGTGCCAGCAGCTTCGAAGGTGCCGGGTCCGATGAGCAGTTCTTC. The full variable domain, with the rest looked up from reference TRBV5-5 and TRBJ2-1, is DAGVTQSPTHLIKTRGQQVTLRCSPISGHKSVSWYQQVLGQGPQFIFQYYEKEERGRGNFPDRFSARQFPNYSSELNVNALLLGDSALYLCASSFEGAGSDEQFFGPGTRLTVL.

The V call is TRBV5-1, the J call TRBJ2-7; 8 bases align to TRBD2. The junction had 13 bases not matched to a gene; V was cut back by 3 bases and J by 5 bases. There are 16 residues in the CDR3. Germline-derived CDR1 and CDR2 are SGHRS and YFSETQ. This chain's CDR3 is CASSSLTPGLEDEQYF. CDR3 sequence (DNA): TGCGCCAGCAGCTCACTCACGCCGGGACTAGAAGACGAGCAGTACTTC.

In DNA, the CDR3 is TGTGCCAGCAGTTACAGGGACGTCGAGCAGTTCTTC. Encoded protein: CASSYRDVEQFF. J is TRBJ2-1 and V is TRBV28; D might be TRBD1 (6 bases). The V gene lost 4 bases and the J gene lost 10 bases, with 11 bases spanning the gap. The CDR3 is 12 residues long. The germline V gene encodes CDR1 MDHEN and CDR2 SYDVKM.

This clone was observed a handful of times. This chain connects TRBV19 to TRBJ2-2; a weak D match, TRBD1 (5 bases). Trimming shortened V by 7 bases and J by 0 bases, and 15 bases separated the two germline ends. This CDR3 has 16 amino acids. Germline CDR1 is LNHDA and CDR2 is SQIVND (reference sequence). The CDR3 coding sequence is TGTGCCAGTAAACGTCGGACACGGGCGAACACCGGGGAGCTGTTTTTT. It is translated as CASKRRTRANTGELFF.

The chain combines TRBV6-1 with TRBJ1-5; D unresolved. CDR1 is MNHNS and CDR2 is SASEGT in the germline V gene. The V end was cut by 3 bases, the J end by 6 bases, with 12 bases between. The CDR3 has 14 residues. The CDR3 sequence is CASSESGEGQPQHF. Written as DNA, the CDR3 is TGTGCCAGCAGTGAGTCTGGAGAGGGTCAGCCCCAGCATTTT.

This clone was counted once. The chain joins TRBV24-1 to TRBJ2-3; 7 bases map to TRBD1. The J segment lost 4 bases and the V segment lost 6 bases, leaving 12 bases of the junction unmatched. The V gene's germline CDR1 is KGHDR and CDR2 SFDVKD. The CDR3 has 16 residues. CDR3 in amino acids: CATSNTGTVIPDTQYF. The CDR3 bases are TGTGCCACCAGTAACACCGGGACAGTCATTCCAGATACGCAGTATTTT.

V is TRBV29-1 and J is TRBJ2-5; 12 positions match TRBD1. V was clipped by 7 bases and J by 5 bases; unmatched bases: 5. The germline V gene has CDR1 SQVTM and CDR2 ANQGSEA. CDR3 length: 13 residues. This chain's CDR3 is CSARDRGRETQYF. CDR3 DNA sequence: TGCAGCGCCCGGGACAGGGGGCGTGAGACCCAGTACTTC.

The chain recombines TRBV27 with TRBJ1-3; TRBD1 is a possible D gene (5 bases). V was shortened by 0 bases and J by 3 bases, with 6 bases between the two germline ends. This CDR3 is built from 14 residues. CDR1 and CDR2 (germline): MNHEY, SMNVEV (reference sequence). DNA for the CDR3: TGTGCCAGCAGTTTATCAGGGGATGGAAACACCATATATTTT. This encodes CASSLSGDGNTIYF.

The chain carries TRBV15 and TRBJ2-5; TRBD1 matches 8 bases. This CDR3 is 14 amino acids long. The V gene's germline CDR1 is LNHNV and CDR2 YYDKDF (reference sequence). Trimming at V came to 5 bases and at J to 5 bases, leaving 7 bases not matched to a gene. The CDR3 nucleotides read TGTGCCACCAGCGGCTCAGGGGGCTATGAGACCCAGTACTTC. Residues: CATSGSGGYETQYF.

This clone was counted a few times. The J gene is TRBJ1-6, the V gene TRBV6-1; weak D call: TRBD1 (5 bases). The CDR3 loop spans 17 amino acids. Germline-derived CDR1 and CDR2 are MNHNS and SASEGT. Trimming left V 2 bases short and J 9 bases short, with 20 bases between. CDR3 nucleotide sequence: TGTGCCAGCAGTGAATCAGGGTTTGGGATAAATAGTTCACCCCTCCACTTT. Residues: CASSESGFGINSSPLHF.

This clone was counted a few times. The chain carries TRBV28 and TRBJ1-1; D is perhaps TRBD1 (5 bases). In germline, CDR1 is MDHEN, CDR2 SYDVKM. V dropped 6 bases and J dropped 4 bases, with 18 bases sitting between them. The length of the CDR3 is 15 residues. The CDR3 region is CASSPQGGVVTEAFF. DNA of the CDR3: TGTGCCAGCAGCCCGCAGGGAGGGGTCGTCACTGAAGCTTTCTTT.

The DNA of the CDR3 is TGTGCCAGCAGCCAAGATCCCGGGGGGTCGGCAACTAATGAAAAACTGTTTTTT. Protein: CASSQDPGGSATNEKLFF. This chain joins TRBV4-2 and TRBJ1-4; D perhaps matches TRBD1 (5 bases). CDR1 is LGHNA, CDR2 YNFKEQ, per germline. V shed 0 bases and J shed 0 bases, with 14 bases lying between them. The CDR3 totals 18 residues.

The chain joins TRBV5-1 to TRBJ1-1, with 8 bases aligning to TRBD1. CDR3 length: 14 amino acids. The V gene end was trimmed by 4 bases and the J gene end by 6 bases; junction bases not matched to a gene: 8. CDR1 is SGHRS, CDR2 YFSETQ, per germline. The CDR3 bases are TGCGCCAGCAGCCTACCGACAGGGGTGCCTGAAGCTTTCTTT. Translating gives CASSLPTGVPEAFF.

This chain joins TRBV29-1 and TRBJ1-4; D is possibly TRBD1 (5 bases). The CDR3 totals 13 residues. CDR1 SQVTM and CDR2 ANQGSEA come from the germline V gene. The V end lost 1 base, the J end lost 5 bases, and 8 bases lay between the germline ends. CDR3 sequence: CSVEAGLNEKLFF. CDR3 DNA sequence: TGCAGCGTTGAAGCAGGGTTAAATGAAAAACTGTTTTTT.

This clone appeared a few times. The V gene is TRBV28, the J gene TRBJ1-3; D gene uncertain. This CDR3 has 12 residues. Germline assignment: CDR1 MDHEN and CDR2 SYDVKM. Between the trimmed V and J ends, which lost 8 bases and 5 bases, there was a span of 10 bases. The CDR3 protein is CASGPPRNTIYF. In nucleotides, the CDR3 is TGTGCCAGCGGGCCCCCTCGAAACACCATATATTTT.

The table lists this clone with a few counts. The rearrangement joins TRBV28 to TRBJ2-7; TRBD2 aligns across 11 bases. CDR1 is MDHEN and CDR2 is SYDVKM in the germline V gene. The CDR3 sequence is 15 residues long. J gave up 5 bases and V 5 bases, and 8 bases lay outside the gene matches. As DNA, the CDR3 is TGTGCCAGCAGTCGTCTTAGCGGGGGGGCGGACGAGCAGTACTTC. Residues: CASSRLSGGADEQYF.

This chain joins TRBV6-6 and TRBJ1-3; 7 positions agree with TRBD1. V dropped 6 bases and J dropped 2; count of bases not matched to a gene: 1. The germline CDR1 and CDR2 sequences are MNHNY and SVGAGI (reference sequence). The CDR3 loop spans 13 amino acids. The CDR3 is CASRQGAGNTIYF. The CDR3 DNA follows: TGTGCCAGCAGGCAGGGGGCTGGAAACACCATATATTTT.

The V gene is TRBV5-1, the J gene TRBJ1-1, with unresolved D. The germline V gene encodes CDR1 SGHRS and CDR2 YFSETQ. With 4 bases removed from V and 1 base from J, the gap between germline ends came to 11 bases. This CDR3 comprises 14 residues. The CDR3 region is CASSPEERNTEAFF. CDR3 coding DNA: TGCGCCAGCAGCCCGGAGGAGAGGAACACTGAAGCTTTCTTT.

The chain links TRBV10-2 to TRBJ2-5; 8 bases fit TRBD2. Trimming cost V 5 bases and J 5 bases; bases outside gene matches: 13. Germline assignment: CDR1 WSHSY and CDR2 SAAADI. The CDR3 sequence is 16 residues long. The CDR3 is CASSRRGGPAGETQYF. The CDR3 nucleotides read TGCGCCAGCAGTAGACGGGGGGGCCCCGCCGGGGAGACCCAGTACTTC.